This passage covers 20 T cell receptor beta chains from one sample sequenced in a study of identical twins. MiXCR was run by TCRdb on the 5' RACE reads, yielding one entry per CDR3 protein. The sample contains roughly 150,000 distinct CDR3 sequences, around 3.5% of which appear only once. Sequenced: memory T cells sorted from blood. The receptors stem from a man between 18 and 35 years old in good health.

This clonotype has at least ten counts. Written as DNA, the CDR3 is TGCAGCGGACTGATCACAGATACGCAGTATTTT. It specifies CSGLITDTQYF. The chain couples TRBV20-1 to TRBJ2-3; TRBD2 is a possible D gene (5 bases). The CDR3 has 11 amino acids. Germline values: CDR1 DFQATT, CDR2 SNEGSKA (reference sequence).

Ten or more counts support this clonotype. This chain links TRBV27 with TRBJ1-5, with D unresolved. The germline gives CDR1 MNHEY, CDR2 SMNVEV (reference sequence). Between the trimmed V and J ends, which lost 3 bases and 2 bases, there was a span of 8 bases. CDR3 size: 14 residues. CDR3 in amino acids: CASSFLQGNQPQHF. DNA for the CDR3: TGTGCCAGCAGTTTCTTGCAGGGCAATCAGCCCCAGCATTTT.

This clonotype came up many times. The V and J genes are TRBV18 and TRBJ2-1, with no clear D. There are 13 residues in the CDR3. From germline, CDR1 is KGHSH and CDR2 LQKENI. V dropped 2 bases and J dropped 10 bases, with 12 bases sitting between them. The CDR3 is CASSPDVLREQFF. The CDR3 DNA follows: TGTGCCAGCTCACCAGACGTGCTTAGGGAGCAGTTCTTC.

The chain's CDR3 is CASSMIGGVEETQYF. In DNA, the CDR3 is TGTGCCAGTAGTATGATTGGAGGGGTCGAAGAGACCCAGTACTTC. The rearrangement joins TRBV19 to TRBJ2-5, with D perhaps TRBD2 (6 bases). CDR1 is LNHDA, CDR2 SQIVND, per germline (reference sequence). The CDR3 length is 15 residues. Trimming stripped 3 bases from V and 3 bases from J, with 14 bases between.

This clonotype appeared many times. The chain is built from TRBV5-1 and TRBJ2-2; tentatively, D is TRBD1 (7 bases). The CDR3 is made up of 15 amino acids. V dropped 3 bases and J dropped 4 bases, with 13 bases sitting between them. Per germline, CDR1 SGHRS and CDR2 YFSETQ. CDR3 in DNA: TGCGCCAGCAGCTCAGCAGGGGGGATCACCGGGGAGCTGTTTTTT. This codes for CASSSAGGITGELFF.

This clonotype was seen repeatedly, ten times or more. The gene calls are TRBV7-2 and TRBJ1-5, with no clear D. CDR1 SGHTA and CDR2 FQGNSA come from the germline V gene. The germline V and J ends were trimmed by 1 base and 4 bases, with 5 bases remaining between them. The CDR3 covers 13 residues. The DNA for the CDR3 is TGTGCCAGCAGCTTAGGGCCGAATCAGCCCCAGCATTTT. This sequence encodes CASSLGPNQPQHF.

This clonotype occurred many times. The rearrangement uses TRBV14 and TRBJ1-1; D is uncertain. Germline-derived CDR1 and CDR2 are SGHDN and FVKESK. Trimming cost V 0 bases and J 11 bases, with 13 bases left between them. This CDR3 has 13 amino acids. DNA of the CDR3: TGTGCCAGCAGCCAAGATTGGCGTCGGAGGGCTTTCTTT. This sequence encodes CASSQDWRRRAFF.

This clonotype was recorded many times. The chain carries TRBV7-2 and TRBJ1-5; possibly TRBD1 for D (5 bases). Per germline, CDR1 SGHTA and CDR2 FQGNSA. The CDR3 sequence is 15 residues long. Trimming cost V 5 bases and J 7 bases, with 18 bases left between them. The CDR3 DNA reads TGTGCCAGCAGCCCCGGGACCCCAGGAAAACAGCCCCAGCATTTT. It is translated as CASSPGTPGKQPQHF.

The chain couples TRBV19 to TRBJ2-1; possible D gene TRBD2, 5 bases. Deletions cut 5 bases from V and 12 bases from J, with 14 bases between. The CDR3 is 12 amino acids. Germline assignment: CDR1 LNHDA and CDR2 SQIVND (reference sequence). The CDR3, as DNA: TGTGCCAGTAGTGAGACACCCGAGGGGCAGTTCTTC. As protein: CASSETPEGQFF.

This clonotype was picked up many times. This chain connects TRBV3-1 to TRBJ2-2; no definite D call. The CDR3 loop spans 15 amino acids. V shed 2 bases and J shed 6 bases, with 13 bases lying between them. The germline gives CDR1 LGHDT, CDR2 YNNKEL (reference sequence). The CDR3 reads CASSQILSVAGELFF. CDR3 nucleotides: TGTGCCAGCAGCCAAATACTTTCGGTGGCCGGGGAGCTGTTTTTT.

This chain joins TRBV11-3 and TRBJ2-3; TRBD2 aligns across 12 bases. This CDR3 has 16 residues. CDR1 is SGHNT, CDR2 YENEEA, per germline. Trimming at V came to 5 bases and at J to 3 bases, leaving 6 bases not matched to a gene. The CDR3 bases are TGTGCCAGCAGCACCAGGACTAGCGGGAAGACAGATACGCAGTATTTT. Encoded protein: CASSTRTSGKTDTQYF.

This clonotype was seen at least ten times. This sequence joins TRBV11-2 and TRBJ2-7; 7 bases map to TRBD1. CDR1 SGHAT and CDR2 FQNNGV come from the germline V gene. There are 15 residues in the CDR3. V trimming: 0 bases; J trimming: 3 bases; junction bases outside the gene matches: 5. The CDR3 DNA reads as TGTGCCAGCAGCTTAGACCCCACAGGGGACTACGAGCAGTACGTC. Residues: CASSLDPTGDYEQYV.

At least ten counts were recorded for this clonotype. CDR3 in amino acids: CASSLLGAGDDNEQFF. In DNA form, the CDR3 reads TGTGCCAGCAGCTTGCTTGGAGCGGGAGACGACAATGAGCAGTTCTTC. The chain links TRBV5-6 to TRBJ2-1; 8 nucleotides align to TRBD2. The CDR3 totals 16 residues. Germline V gives CDR1 SGHDT, CDR2 YYEEEE. V lost 1 base and J lost 5; bases outside the gene matches: 8.

This clonotype has ten or more counts. The chain carries TRBV5-1 and TRBJ2-1; D is ambiguous. V was trimmed by 0 bases and J by 7 bases, leaving 11 bases between them. Germline CDR1 is SGHRS and CDR2 is YFSETQ. The CDR3 has 14 residues. Here the CDR3 reads CASSLVVGKNEQFF. CDR3 nucleotides: TGCGCCAGCAGCTTGGTAGTAGGGAAGAATGAGCAGTTCTTC.

This clonotype was seen repeatedly, ten times or more. This chain links TRBV5-1 with TRBJ2-7; D is perhaps TRBD2 (5 bases). V dropped 4 bases and J dropped 3 bases, with 17 bases sitting between them. The CDR3 is made up of 15 amino acids. The germline gives CDR1 SGHRS, CDR2 YFSETQ. The CDR3 here is CASSKDGMKYYEQYF. In DNA, the CDR3 is TGCGCCAGCAGCAAAGACGGGATGAAATACTACGAGCAGTACTTC.

This clonotype was recorded a few times. The V and J genes are TRBV12-3 or TRBV12-4 and TRBJ2-1; D is tentatively TRBD1 or TRBD2 (6 bases each). V shed 7 bases and J shed 4 bases, with 20 bases lying between them. This CDR3 spans 16 amino acids. Written as DNA, the CDR3 is TGTGCCAGCACTGGCCAGGGGACTCCTCAATACAATGAGCAGTTCTTC. Translation: CASTGQGTPQYNEQFF.

The table lists this clonotype with many counts. V is TRBV29-1 and J is TRBJ1-1; 7 positions match TRBD1. This CDR3 has 12 amino acids. J lost 7 bases, V lost 6 bases, and 8 bases had no gene match. Germline V gives CDR1 SQVTM, CDR2 ANQGSEA. The CDR3 sequence: CSVAQTGNEAFF. Here the CDR3 DNA reads TGCAGCGTAGCCCAGACAGGGAATGAAGCTTTCTTT.

The sample holds a few counts of this clonotype. The gene calls are TRBV11-2 and TRBJ2-3; D gene unclear. Between the trimmed V and J ends, which lost 3 bases and 0 bases, there was a span of 10 bases. The CDR3 runs 15 residues. Germline CDR1 and CDR2: SGHAT and FQNNGV. The CDR3 here is CASSFSAASTDTQYF. Written as DNA, the CDR3 is TGTGCCAGCAGCTTTAGTGCTGCTAGCACAGATACGCAGTATTTT.

This clonotype was seen ten or more times. This chain joins TRBV15 and TRBJ2-5; D perhaps matches TRBD2 (6 bases). This CDR3 has 13 residues. CDR1 and CDR2 from the germline V gene are LNHNV and YYDKDF (reference sequence). The ends were cut back, 9 bases at V and 2 bases at J, with 13 bases in the middle. The CDR3 bases are TGTGCCACTAATCGGGGGAAACAAGAGACCCAGTACTTC. It yields the protein CATNRGKQETQYF.

This clonotype occurred many times. The rearrangement links TRBV7-2 to TRBJ2-3; D uncertain. Trimming removed 5 bases from V and 5 bases from J, with 11 bases in between. Germline CDR1 SGHTA, CDR2 FQGNSA. CDR3 length: 13 amino acids. The CDR3 here is CASSPNYRDTQYF. As DNA, the CDR3 is TGTGCCAGCAGCCCTAACTACAGAGATACGCAGTATTTT.